This TCR beta chain was sequenced during a study of blood T cell repertoires in COVID-19. Looking at the study overall: There were acute and convalescent COVID-19 samples, and they came from the United States, Italy and Spain. Nucleic acid was either cDNA or gDNA, and it came from T cells, B-cell-depleted T cells, or PBMCs.

Produced via immunoSEQ multiplex PCR; TCRdb's table is partial and in-frame only. The table records about 240,000 clones, 86% of them present only once. Germline loops: CDR1 SGHNT, CDR2 YYREEE (reference sequence). The CDR3 is made up of 13 amino acids. Between the trimmed V and J ends, which lost 1 base and 10 bases, there was a span of 12 bases. The V and J genes are TRBV5-4 and TRBJ2-1; the D gene is possibly TRBD2 (6 bases). The specimen sequenced was peripheral blood. This TCR was sampled from a man older than 75 with acute or convalescent COVID-19. Here the CDR3 reads CASSLPGEKEQFF. The CDR3 DNA is TGTGCCAGCAGCTTGCCGGGGGAAAAGGAGCAGTTCTTC.